These 26 T cell receptor beta chains share one sample of origin, sequenced in a study of T cells after yellow fever vaccination. TCRdb re-derived calls from the 5' RACE reads in MiXCR, one entry per CDR3 protein. The sample holds approximately 610,000 distinct CDR3 sequences; approximately 16% are singletons and the top ten take roughly 17%. The specimen was PBMCs, collected about 5 days after the first yellow fever vaccination. The receptors were sampled from a man younger than 30 who received the YFV17D yellow fever vaccine.

This clonotype was seen only a few times. This sequence joins TRBV11-3 and TRBJ2-2; 14 bases are shared with TRBD2. This CDR3 has 17 residues. V gave up 2 bases and J gave up 6 bases; unmatched junction bases: 5. Germline V lookup: CDR1 SGHNT, CDR2 YENEEA. CDR3 coding DNA: TGTGCCAGCAGCTTAATAAAGGGACTAGCGGGGGCCGGGGAGCTGTTTTTT. Protein product: CASSLIKGLAGAGELFF.

This clonotype has at least ten counts. The chain carries TRBV7-2 and TRBJ2-5, with 11 bases that match TRBD2. V was clipped by 1 base and J by 0 bases; unmatched bases: 1. CDR1 and CDR2 from the germline V gene are SGHTA and FQGNSA. The CDR3 contains 16 residues. The CDR3 loop is CASSLELAGDQETQYF. In nucleotides, the CDR3 is TGTGCCAGCAGCTTAGAACTAGCGGGGGACCAAGAGACCCAGTACTTC.

This clonotype showed up just a few times. The chain links TRBV7-3 to TRBJ2-3, with 7 bases matching TRBD2. The CDR3 has 15 residues. V lost 4 bases, J lost 6 bases, and 10 bases stayed unmatched. CDR1 is SGHTA and CDR2 is FQGTGA in the germline V gene. Here the CDR3 reads CASSWGGRLRDTQYF. The CDR3 DNA sequence: TGTGCCAGCAGCTGGGGGGGTCGCCTTAGGGATACGCAGTATTTT.

This clonotype was observed a handful of times. The J gene is TRBJ2-3, the V gene TRBV9, with D maybe TRBD2 (7 bases). V shed 3 bases and J shed 9 bases, with 14 bases lying between them. The CDR3 has 13 amino acids. In germline, CDR1 is SGDLS, CDR2 YYNGEE. The CDR3 DNA sequence: TGTGCCAGCAGCGCCGAGGGGGGGAGGACGCAGTATTTT. Encoded protein: CASSAEGGRTQYF.

This clonotype was seen only a few times. The chain joins TRBV14 to TRBJ1-2, with D hard to call. V was shortened by 4 bases and J by 4 bases, with 10 bases between the two germline ends. Germline V gene lookup returns CDR1 SGHDN and CDR2 FVKESK. There are 13 residues in the CDR3. The CDR3 DNA is TGTGCCAGCAGCCCAGCAACAGTCTATGGCTACACCTTC. Its protein is CASSPATVYGYTF.

This clonotype was counted ten times or more. The chain recombines TRBV15 with TRBJ1-5; TRBD1 is a possible D gene (5 bases). The germline V and J ends were trimmed by 1 base and 9 bases, with 7 bases remaining between them. The germline V gene encodes CDR1 LNHNV and CDR2 YYDKDF (reference sequence). This CDR3 has 12 residues. The CDR3 loop is CATSRGGRPQHF. CDR3 nucleotides: TGTGCCACCAGCAGAGGGGGACGGCCCCAGCATTTT.

The gene calls are TRBV6-1 and TRBJ2-5, with a tentative D call TRBD1 (6 bases). CDR1 is MNHNS and CDR2 is SASEGT in the germline V gene. V gave up 6 bases and J gave up 1 base, with 12 bases separating them. The CDR3 is 14 residues long. CDR3 protein: CASRNTGFQETQYF. Here the CDR3 DNA reads TGTGCCAGCAGGAACACAGGGTTCCAAGAGACCCAGTACTTC.

This clonotype was seen only a few times. The chain uses TRBV15 and TRBJ2-1; weak D call: TRBD2 (5 bases). Germline V gene lookup returns CDR1 LNHNV and CDR2 YYDKDF (reference sequence). The CDR3 runs 15 residues. Trimming removed 1 base at V and 6 bases at J, with 13 bases between. CDR3 residues: CATSRGSSPPNEQFF. For the CDR3, the DNA is TGTGCCACCAGCAGAGGTTCTAGCCCCCCCAATGAGCAGTTCTTC.

This clonotype appeared a few times. The rearrangement joins TRBV7-9 to TRBJ1-1; tentative D call: TRBD1 (5 bases). Germline V CDR1 and CDR2: SEHNR, FQNEAQ (reference sequence). The V end was cut by 5 bases, the J end by 1 base, with 20 bases between. This CDR3 is 17 amino acids long. DNA for the CDR3: TGTGCCAGCAGCCATACGGGACTGGACGGAAGGAACACTGAAGCTTTCTTT. It is translated as CASSHTGLDGRNTEAFF.

The chain combines TRBV6-5 with TRBJ1-6, with D hard to call. Trimming cost V 0 bases and J 5 bases, with 11 bases left between them. Germline CDR1 MNHEY, CDR2 SVGAGI. CDR3 length: 16 amino acids. Written as DNA, the CDR3 is TGTGCCAGCAGTTACTCGATAGTGGCTAATAATTCACCCCTCCACTTT. It yields the protein CASSYSIVANNSPLHF.

The chain uses TRBV7-9 and TRBJ2-7, with 10 nucleotides matching TRBD1. Looked up from germline, CDR1 is SEHNR and CDR2 is FQNEAQ (reference sequence). The CDR3 is 14 residues long. V gave up 4 bases and J gave up 6 bases; unmatched junction bases: 6. As DNA, the CDR3 is TGTGCCAGCAGCTCCGTGGACAGGGGGAGCGAGCAGTACTTC. This sequence encodes CASSSVDRGSEQYF. The whole variable domain, filled in from reference TRBV7-9 and TRBJ2-7, reads DTGVSQNPRHKITKRGQNVTFRCDPISEHNRLYWYRQTLGQGPEFLTYFQNEAQLEKSRLLSDRFSAERPKGSFSTLEIQRTEQGDSAMYLCASSSVDRGSEQYFGPGTRLTVT.

The chain recombines TRBV5-1 with TRBJ2-3, with a tentative D call TRBD1 (6 bases). Germline V CDR1 and CDR2: SGHRS, YFSETQ. The CDR3 extends over 16 amino acids. Trimming left V 0 bases short and J 0 bases short, with 11 bases between. CDR3 sequence reads: CASSLARDISTDTQYF. As DNA, the CDR3 is TGCGCCAGCAGCTTGGCCCGGGACATTAGCACAGATACGCAGTATTTT.

The chain uses TRBV7-9 and TRBJ2-2; D remains ambiguous. V was pared by 3 bases and J by 3 bases, with 17 bases between. This CDR3 has 17 residues. Germline values: CDR1 SEHNR, CDR2 FQNEAQ (reference sequence). The DNA for the CDR3 is TGTGCCAGCAGCTTGGGTGACCCAGCCCCTTACACCGGGGAGCTGTTTTTT. This gives the protein CASSLGDPAPYTGELFF.

V usage is TRBV29-1 and J usage is TRBJ2-5; D tentatively reads TRBD1 or TRBD2 (5 bases each). The CDR3 runs to 11 residues. Germline V gives CDR1 SQVTM, CDR2 ANQGSEA. V gave up 6 bases and J gave up 2 bases, with 7 bases separating them. Here the CDR3 reads CSVRGQETQYF. The CDR3 bases are TGCAGCGTGAGGGGACAAGAGACCCAGTACTTC.

The table lists this clonotype with a few counts. This chain links TRBV19 with TRBJ2-2; TRBD1 aligns across 7 bases. The CDR3 has 14 residues. V shed 6 bases and J 4 bases; nucleotides not matched to a gene: 5. In germline, CDR1 is LNHDA, CDR2 SQIVND (reference sequence). The CDR3 loop reads CASSQGVGTGELFF. The CDR3 nucleotides read TGTGCCAGTAGCCAGGGGGTCGGCACCGGGGAGCTGTTTTTT.

This clonotype occurred a few times. V gene TRBV4-3 combines with J gene TRBJ2-3; the match to TRBD2 covers 13 bases. V trimming: 4 bases; J trimming: 2 bases; junction bases outside the gene matches: 6. This CDR3 has 17 amino acids. Germline CDR1 and CDR2: LGHNA and YSLEER. CDR3 loop: CASSPGLAGRITDTQYF. The CDR3 DNA reads TGCGCCAGCAGCCCGGGACTAGCGGGGCGAATCACAGATACGCAGTATTTT.

This clonotype was seen a handful of times. This chain links TRBV6-4 with TRBJ1-1, with 10 bases identical to TRBD1. Germline CDR1 is MRHNA and CDR2 is SNTAGT. V was pared by 2 bases and J by 11 bases, with 8 bases of the junction left unmatched. The CDR3 runs to 14 residues. CDR3 nucleotide sequence: TGTGCCAGCAGTGACGCCGGGACAGGGGAGGAGGCTTTCTTT. Its protein product is CASSDAGTGEEAFF.

This clonotype was seen more than once but under ten times. This rearrangement joins TRBV10-3 to TRBJ2-6; D may correspond to TRBD1 or TRBD2 (7 bases each). The CDR3 has 15 residues. Germline V gene data show CDR1 as ENHRY and CDR2 as SYGVKD. Trimming cost V 6 bases and J 2 bases, with 11 bases left between them. CDR3 DNA: TGTGCCATCAGGGGGGGGACAGCTGGGGCCAACGTCCTGACTTTC. As protein: CAIRGGTAGANVLTF.

This clonotype was seen only a few times. The V gene is TRBV7-9, the J gene TRBJ1-1; TRBD1 agrees at 8 bases. The CDR3 totals 15 residues. The germline V gene has CDR1 SEHNR and CDR2 FQNEAQ (reference sequence). The ends lost 2 bases at V and 4 bases at J; junction bases unmatched: 6. CDR3 DNA: TGTGCCAGCAGCTTAACAGGACAGGGAAGCACTGAAGCTTTCTTT. It translates to CASSLTGQGSTEAFF.

CDR3 DNA: TGTGCCAGCAGTGAAGCGTCTCGTCTTGATACGCAGTATTTT. Encoded protein: CASSEASRLDTQYF. The chain recombines TRBV2 with TRBJ2-3; D is uncertain. This CDR3 is built from 14 residues. CDR1 is SNHLY and CDR2 is FYNNEI in the germline V gene. Trimming left V 0 bases short and J 6 bases short, with 10 bases between.

The chain uses TRBV30 and TRBJ2-7; TRBD2 agrees at 7 bases. The CDR3 has 14 residues. With V trimmed by 6 bases and J by 0 bases, 8 bases remained unmatched. In germline, CDR1 is GTSNPN, CDR2 SVGIG (reference sequence). CDR3 region: CACLKRGYSYEQYF. The CDR3 DNA reads TGTGCCTGCCTTAAGCGGGGCTACTCCTACGAGCAGTACTTC.

This clonotype was observed a few times. The J gene is TRBJ1-2, the V gene TRBV7-8; weak D call: TRBD1 (5 bases). V lost 6 bases and J lost 10, with 21 bases in between. The CDR3 runs to 14 residues. Germline assignment: CDR1 SGHVS and CDR2 FQNEAQ. CDR3 amino acids: CASSVSETASLYTF. The CDR3 nucleotides read TGTGCCAGCAGTGTCTCTGAGACAGCCTCCCTCTACACCTTC.

The rearrangement uses TRBV30 and TRBJ2-6, with TRBD1 identical over 8 bases. V was pared by 6 bases and J by 0 bases, with 4 bases of the junction left unmatched. The CDR3 is made up of 15 amino acids. Germline loops: CDR1 GTSNPN, CDR2 SVGIG (reference sequence). This chain's CDR3 is CACGTGDSGANVLTF. The CDR3 coding sequence is TGTGCCTGCGGGACAGGCGACTCTGGGGCCAACGTCCTGACTTTC.

This clonotype was seen many times. The chain carries TRBV11-2 and TRBJ2-3; D possibly matches TRBD1 or TRBD2 (5 bases each). CDR3 length: 13 amino acids. CDR1 is SGHAT and CDR2 is FQNNGV in the germline V gene. V was pared by 4 bases and J by 0 bases, with 5 bases between. The CDR3 region is CASSWDSTDTQYF. CDR3 coding DNA: TGTGCCAGCAGCTGGGACAGCACAGATACGCAGTATTTT.

Only a few counts were recorded for this clonotype. The genes are TRBV15 and TRBJ2-5; 7 bases are a match to TRBD2. Germline values: CDR1 LNHNV, CDR2 YYDKDF (reference sequence). V lost 2 bases and J lost 1; bases outside the gene matches: 4. The CDR3 runs to 15 residues. This CDR3 reads CATSRLGGIQETQYF. The CDR3 DNA follows: TGTGCCACCAGCAGACTGGGGGGGATCCAAGAGACCCAGTACTTC. The variable domain in full, with the rest retrieved from reference TRBV15 and TRBJ2-5, is DAMVIQNPRYQVTQFGKPVTLSCSQTLNHNVMYWYQQKSSQAPKLLFHYYDKDFNNEADTPDNFQSRRPNTSFCFLDIRSPGLGDTAMYLCATSRLGGIQETQYFGPGTRLLVL.

In DNA, the CDR3 is TGTGCCAGCACCTCGAGAGGGGACCGGCAGCCCCAGCATTTT. Its translation: CASTSRGDRQPQHF. This chain links TRBV5-6 with TRBJ1-5, with D perhaps TRBD1 (5 bases). The CDR3 extends over 14 amino acids. Germline CDR1 is SGHDT and CDR2 is YYEEEE. V was trimmed by 6 bases and J by 7 bases, leaving 17 bases between them.